Listed here are 8 T cell receptor beta chains from one sample, sequenced in a study of blood T cells in healthy people across ages (dated by TCRdb to between 2014 and 2017). The library was produced with 5' RACE. Sequencing instrument: Illumina HiSeq 2500. A second PCR of roughly 6 to 11 cycles was run with a J-beta primer mix and a sample-barcoded 5' primer. The public reads were run again by TCRdb, first through fastp at Q25 and then through MiXCR, and only productive beta chains were kept. Records with the same CDR3 protein are collapsed into one entry carrying the most frequent genes and DNA. This sample has about 1,500,000 distinct CDR3 sequences in its table, and 42% of those were observed once. Clones ranked in the top ten supply roughly 7.7% of the sample. The sequenced sample was blood. Source of these receptors: a young woman in good health.

The chain couples TRBV9 to TRBJ2-1; no firm D call. V shed 0 bases and J shed 5 bases, with 9 bases lying between them. Germline CDR1 reads SGDLS; CDR2 reads YYNGEE. The CDR3 spans 14 residues. In nucleotides, the CDR3 is TGTGCCAGCAGCGTAGAAGGGCCGAACAATGAGCAGTTCTTC. It specifies CASSVEGPNNEQFF.

The genes are TRBV12-3 or TRBV12-4 and TRBJ1-1; D possibly corresponds to TRBD1 (6 bases). CDR3 size: 12 residues. The CDR3 nucleotides are TGTGGGGGGCGGCGTGAGGGCACTGAAGCTTTCTTT. This sequence encodes CGGRREGTEAFF.

The chain links TRBV7-9 to TRBJ2-2; tentative D call: TRBD2 (5 bases). The CDR3 loop spans 13 amino acids. The V and J ends lost 4 bases and 5 bases respectively, with 8 bases between them. Germline V gives CDR1 SEHNR, CDR2 FQNEAQ (reference sequence). The CDR3 nucleotides read TGTGCCAGCAGCTATACTAGAACCGGGGAGCTGTTTTTT. This translates into CASSYTRTGELFF.

This chain joins TRBV28 and TRBJ2-4, with D perhaps being TRBD1 or TRBD2 (5 bases each). The last part of the DNA fits TRBJ2-7 better; the J call may be wrong. CDR1 and CDR2 from the germline V gene are MDHEN and SYDVKM. CDR3 length: 15 amino acids. This CDR3 reads CASSPAWGLGYEQYF. The CDR3 DNA reads as TGTGCCAGCAGTCCAGCATGGGGGTTGGGCTACGAGCAGTACTTC.

About this clonotype itself: This sequence may be a read error, since a much larger clone differs from it by one base. V gene TRBV12-3 or TRBV12-4 combines with J gene TRBJ1-4; D perhaps matches TRBD1 (6 bases). Trimming shortened V by 5 bases and J by 1 base, and 14 bases separated the two germline ends. CDR3 size: 16 residues. CDR3 residues: CASSRGRGGTNEKLFF. CDR3 nucleotides: TGTGCCAGCAGTCGGGGCAGGGGTGGAACTAATGAAAAACTGTTTTTT.

This clonotype turned up a few times. The chain employs TRBV20-1 and TRBJ1-2, with a weak D call TRBD1 (6 bases). Trimming removed 1 base from V and 6 bases from J, with 12 bases in between. The CDR3 contains 13 residues. Germline loops: CDR1 DFQATT, CDR2 SNEGSKA (reference sequence). The CDR3 bases are TGCAGTGCTAGAGGGACAGCGGCGAATGGCTACACCTTC. Its protein is CSARGTAANGYTF.

The gene calls are TRBV29-1 and TRBJ1-2, with 8 bases matching TRBD1. V shed 5 bases, J shed 5 bases, and the junction held 7 bases outside the gene matches. Per germline, CDR1 SQVTM and CDR2 ANQGSEA. The CDR3 totals 13 residues. The CDR3 loop reads CSVFGQGGYGYTF. For the CDR3, the DNA is TGCAGCGTTTTCGGACAGGGAGGTTATGGCTACACCTTC. The full variable domain, completed using reference TRBV29-1 and TRBJ1-2, is SAVISQKPSRDICQRGTSLTIQCQVDSQVTMMFWYRQQPGQSLTLIATANQGSEATYESGFVIDKFPISRPNLTFSTLTVSNMSPEDSSIYLCSVFGQGGYGYTFGSGTRLTVV.

This clonotype appeared a few times. A read error is possible here, since a much larger clone lies one base away. CDR3 sequence: CSVEGGRALYNEQYF. CDR3 coding DNA: TGCAGCGTTGAAGGGGGGAGGGCCTTATACAATGAGCAGTACTTC. This chain connects TRBV29-1 to TRBJ2-5; 7 bases fit TRBD2. J gave up 11 bases and V 1 base, and 16 bases lay outside the gene matches. The CDR3 loop spans 15 amino acids. Per the germline V gene, CDR1 is SQVTM and CDR2 is ANQGSEA.